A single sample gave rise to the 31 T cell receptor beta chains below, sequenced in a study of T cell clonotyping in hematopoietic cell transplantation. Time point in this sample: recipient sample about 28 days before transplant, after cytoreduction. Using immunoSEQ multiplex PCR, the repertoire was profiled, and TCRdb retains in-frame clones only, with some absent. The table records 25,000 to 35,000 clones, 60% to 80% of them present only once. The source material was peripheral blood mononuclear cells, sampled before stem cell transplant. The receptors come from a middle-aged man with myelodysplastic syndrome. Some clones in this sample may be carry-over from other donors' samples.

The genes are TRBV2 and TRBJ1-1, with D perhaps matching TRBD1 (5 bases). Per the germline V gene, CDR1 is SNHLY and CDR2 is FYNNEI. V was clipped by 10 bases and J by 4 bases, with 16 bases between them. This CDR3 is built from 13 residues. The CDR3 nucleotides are TGTGCCACCCAGGAGGGGATCGTCACTGAAGCTTTCTTT. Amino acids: CATQEGIVTEAFF.

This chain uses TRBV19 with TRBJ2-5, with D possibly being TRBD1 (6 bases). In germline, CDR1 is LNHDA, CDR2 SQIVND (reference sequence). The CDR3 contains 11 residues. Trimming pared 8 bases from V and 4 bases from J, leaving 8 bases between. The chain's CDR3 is CASARGETQYF. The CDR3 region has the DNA TGTGCCAGTGCCAGGGGAGAGACCCAGTACTTC.

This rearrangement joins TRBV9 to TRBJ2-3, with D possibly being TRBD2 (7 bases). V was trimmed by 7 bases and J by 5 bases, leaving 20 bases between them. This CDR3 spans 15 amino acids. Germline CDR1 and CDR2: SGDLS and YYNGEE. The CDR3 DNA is TGTGCCAGCGACGGCGCCGGGGGGCCTAGAGATACGCAGTATTTT. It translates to CASDGAGGPRDTQYF. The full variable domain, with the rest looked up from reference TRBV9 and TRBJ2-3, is DSGVTQTPKHLITATGQRVTLRCSPRSGDLSVYWYQQSLDQGLQFLIQYYNGEERAKGNILERFSAQQFPDLHSELNLSSLELGDSALYFCASDGAGGPRDTQYFGPGTRLTVL.

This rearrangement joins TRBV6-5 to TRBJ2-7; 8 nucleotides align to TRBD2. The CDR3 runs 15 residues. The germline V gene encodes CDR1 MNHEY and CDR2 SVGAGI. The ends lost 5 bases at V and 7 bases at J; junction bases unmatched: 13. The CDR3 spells CASSTLGSGVGEQYF. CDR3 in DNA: TGTGCCAGCAGTACCCTCGGTAGCGGGGTGGGGGAGCAGTACTTC.

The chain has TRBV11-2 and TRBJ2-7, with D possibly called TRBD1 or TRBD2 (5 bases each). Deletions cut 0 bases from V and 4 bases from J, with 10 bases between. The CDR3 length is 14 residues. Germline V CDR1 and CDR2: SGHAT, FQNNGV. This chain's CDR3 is CASSLDRDGYEQYF. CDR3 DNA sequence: TGTGCCAGCAGCTTAGATCGGGACGGATACGAGCAGTACTTC.

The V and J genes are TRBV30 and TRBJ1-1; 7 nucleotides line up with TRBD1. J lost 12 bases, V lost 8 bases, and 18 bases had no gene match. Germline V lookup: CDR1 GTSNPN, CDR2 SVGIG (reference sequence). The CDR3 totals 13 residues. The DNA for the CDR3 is TGTGCCAGGAAACCAGGTAGACAGGGAATAACTTTCTTT. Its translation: CARKPGRQGITFF.

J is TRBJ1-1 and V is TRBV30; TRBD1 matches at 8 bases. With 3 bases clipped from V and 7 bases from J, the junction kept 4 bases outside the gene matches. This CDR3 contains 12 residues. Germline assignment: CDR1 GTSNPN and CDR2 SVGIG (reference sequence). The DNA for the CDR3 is TGTGCCTGGAGCCAGGGGGCGATTGAAGCTTTCTTT. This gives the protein CAWSQGAIEAFF.

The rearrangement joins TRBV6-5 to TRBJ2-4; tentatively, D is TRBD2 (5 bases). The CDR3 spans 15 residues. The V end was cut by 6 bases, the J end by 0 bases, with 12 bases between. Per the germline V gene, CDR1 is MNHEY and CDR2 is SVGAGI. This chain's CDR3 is CASSKDSLAKNIQYF. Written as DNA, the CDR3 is TGTGCCAGCAGCAAGGACTCCCTAGCCAAAAACATTCAGTACTTC.

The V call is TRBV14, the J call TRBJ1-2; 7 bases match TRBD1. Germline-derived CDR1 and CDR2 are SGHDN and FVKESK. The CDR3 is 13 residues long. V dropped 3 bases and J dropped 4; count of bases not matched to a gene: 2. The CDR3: CASSHGTAYGYTF. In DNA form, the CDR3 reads TGTGCCAGCAGCCACGGGACAGCCTATGGCTACACCTTC.

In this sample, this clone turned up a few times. The CDR3 here is CASSLHVIYGYTF. CDR3 bases: TGTGCCAGCAGTTTACACGTTATCTATGGCTACACCTTC. The chain employs TRBV28 and TRBJ1-2; no clear D gene. With 2 bases removed from V and 4 bases from J, the gap between germline ends came to 8 bases. CDR3 length equals 13 residues. Germline V gene lookup returns CDR1 MDHEN and CDR2 SYDVKM.

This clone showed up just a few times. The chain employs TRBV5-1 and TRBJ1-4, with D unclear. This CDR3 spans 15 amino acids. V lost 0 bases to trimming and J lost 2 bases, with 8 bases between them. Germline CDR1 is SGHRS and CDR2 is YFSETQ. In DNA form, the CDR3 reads TGCGCCAGCAGCTTGGGAGGACGGACTAATGAAAAACTGTTTTTT. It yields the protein CASSLGGRTNEKLFF.

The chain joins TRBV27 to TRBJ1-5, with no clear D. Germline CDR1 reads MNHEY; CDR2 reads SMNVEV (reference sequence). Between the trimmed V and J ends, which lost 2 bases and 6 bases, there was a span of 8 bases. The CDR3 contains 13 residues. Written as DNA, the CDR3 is TGTGCCAGCAGTTTAGGAGCTCGTCAGCCCCAGCATTTT. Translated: CASSLGARQPQHF.

In DNA form, the CDR3 reads TGTGCCTGTTATGAGCCGGGACAGTTCACCTACGAGCAGTACTTC. Protein product: CACYEPGQFTYEQYF. This chain joins TRBV30 and TRBJ2-5; 7 bases line up with TRBD1. Judging by the DNA end, TRBJ2-7 fits better; the J call may be wrong. The CDR3 sequence is 15 residues long. Per germline, CDR1 GTSNPN and CDR2 SVGIG (reference sequence).

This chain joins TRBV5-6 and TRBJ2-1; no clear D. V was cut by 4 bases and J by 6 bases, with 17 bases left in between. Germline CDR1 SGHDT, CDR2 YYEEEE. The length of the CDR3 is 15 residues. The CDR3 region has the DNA TGTGCCAGCAGCCTCGACCCGAATGCCCCCAATGAGCAGTTCTTC. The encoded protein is CASSLDPNAPNEQFF.

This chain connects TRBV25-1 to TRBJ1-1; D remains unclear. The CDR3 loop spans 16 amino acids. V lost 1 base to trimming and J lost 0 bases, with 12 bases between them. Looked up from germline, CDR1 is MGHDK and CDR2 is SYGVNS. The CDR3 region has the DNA TGTGCCAGCAGTGAATTTGGGCGGCACATGAACACTGAAGCTTTCTTT. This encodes CASSEFGRHMNTEAFF.

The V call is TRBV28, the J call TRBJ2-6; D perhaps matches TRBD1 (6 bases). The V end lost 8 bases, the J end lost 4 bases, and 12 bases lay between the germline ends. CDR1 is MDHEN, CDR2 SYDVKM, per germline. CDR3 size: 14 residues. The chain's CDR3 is CASRTGPGANVLTF. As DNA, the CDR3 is TGTGCCAGCCGAACAGGGCCCGGGGCCAACGTCCTGACTTTC.

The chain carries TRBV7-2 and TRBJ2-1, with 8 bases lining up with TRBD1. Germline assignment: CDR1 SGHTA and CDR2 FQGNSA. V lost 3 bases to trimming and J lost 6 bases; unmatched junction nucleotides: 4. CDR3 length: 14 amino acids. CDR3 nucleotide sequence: TGTGCCAGCAGCTTGGACAGGGTAGGCAATGAGCAGTTCTTC. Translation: CASSLDRVGNEQFF.

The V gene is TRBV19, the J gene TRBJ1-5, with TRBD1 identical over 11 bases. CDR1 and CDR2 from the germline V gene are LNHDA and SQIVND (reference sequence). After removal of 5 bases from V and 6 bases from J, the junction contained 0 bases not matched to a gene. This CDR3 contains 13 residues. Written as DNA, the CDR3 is TGTGCCAGTAGTGGGACAGGGGGTCAGCCCCAGCATTTT. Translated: CASSGTGGQPQHF.

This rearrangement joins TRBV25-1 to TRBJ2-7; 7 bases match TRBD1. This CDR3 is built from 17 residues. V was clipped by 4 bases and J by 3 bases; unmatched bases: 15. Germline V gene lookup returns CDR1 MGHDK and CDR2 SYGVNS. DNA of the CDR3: TGTGCCAGCAGTGCCGGGATTACCGGGACAGTAATCTACGAGCAGTACTTC. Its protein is CASSAGITGTVIYEQYF.

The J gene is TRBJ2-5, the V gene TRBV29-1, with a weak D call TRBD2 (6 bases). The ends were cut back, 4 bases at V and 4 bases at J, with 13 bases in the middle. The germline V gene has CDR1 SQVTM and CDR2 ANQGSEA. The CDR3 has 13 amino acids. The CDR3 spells CSVGTTLGETQYF. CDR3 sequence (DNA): TGCAGCGTTGGGACTACCCTTGGAGAGACCCAGTACTTC.

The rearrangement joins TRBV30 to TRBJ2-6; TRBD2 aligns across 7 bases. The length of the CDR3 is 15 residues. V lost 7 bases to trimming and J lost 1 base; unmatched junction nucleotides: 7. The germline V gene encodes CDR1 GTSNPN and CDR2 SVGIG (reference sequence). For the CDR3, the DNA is TGTGCCTCCGCGGGGGACTTGTCTGGGGCCAACGTCCTGACTTTC. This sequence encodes CASAGDLSGANVLTF.

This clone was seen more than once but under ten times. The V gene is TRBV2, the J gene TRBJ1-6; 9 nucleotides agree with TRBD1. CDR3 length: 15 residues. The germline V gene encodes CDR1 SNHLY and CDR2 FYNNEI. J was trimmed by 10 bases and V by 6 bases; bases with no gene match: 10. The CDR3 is CASRHRDRAGSPLHF. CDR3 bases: TGTGCCAGCAGGCACCGGGACAGGGCCGGGTCACCCCTCCACTTT.

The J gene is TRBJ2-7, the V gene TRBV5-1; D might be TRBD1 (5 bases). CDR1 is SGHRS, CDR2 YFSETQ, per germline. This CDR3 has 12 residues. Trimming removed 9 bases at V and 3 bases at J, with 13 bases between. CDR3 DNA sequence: TGCGCCAACAACTCAGGGAACTACGAGCAGTACTTC. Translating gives CANNSGNYEQYF.

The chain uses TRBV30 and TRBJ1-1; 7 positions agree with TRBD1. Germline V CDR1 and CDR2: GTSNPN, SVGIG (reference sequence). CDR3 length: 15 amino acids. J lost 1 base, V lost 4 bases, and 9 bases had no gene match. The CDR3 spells CAWIGLRTGNTEAFF. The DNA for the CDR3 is TGTGCCTGGATAGGTTTGAGGACAGGGAACACTGAAGCTTTCTTT.

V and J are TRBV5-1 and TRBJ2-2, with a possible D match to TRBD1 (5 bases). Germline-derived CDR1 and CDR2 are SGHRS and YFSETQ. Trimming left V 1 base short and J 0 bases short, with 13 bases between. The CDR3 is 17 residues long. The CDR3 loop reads CASSLIPGQTNTGELFF. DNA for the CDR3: TGCGCCAGCAGCTTGATACCAGGGCAAACGAACACCGGGGAGCTGTTTTTT.

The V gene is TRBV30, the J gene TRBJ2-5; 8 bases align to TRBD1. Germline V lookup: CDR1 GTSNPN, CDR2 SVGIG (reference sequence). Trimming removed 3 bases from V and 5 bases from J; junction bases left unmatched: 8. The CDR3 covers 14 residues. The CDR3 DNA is TGTGCCTGGAGCATAGGACAGGGCAGGGAGACCCAGTACTTC. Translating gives CAWSIGQGRETQYF.

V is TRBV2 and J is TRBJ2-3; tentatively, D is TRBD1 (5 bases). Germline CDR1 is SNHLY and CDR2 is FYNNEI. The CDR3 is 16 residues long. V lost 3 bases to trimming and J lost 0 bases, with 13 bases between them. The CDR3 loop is CASSEGQTSSTDTQYF. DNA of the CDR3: TGTGCCAGCAGTGAGGGGCAGACATCTAGCACAGATACGCAGTATTTT.

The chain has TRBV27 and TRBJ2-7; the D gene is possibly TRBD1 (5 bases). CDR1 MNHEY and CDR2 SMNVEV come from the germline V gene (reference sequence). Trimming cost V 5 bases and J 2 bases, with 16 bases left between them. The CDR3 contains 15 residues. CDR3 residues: CASSPQGGLPYEQYF. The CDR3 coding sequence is TGTGCCAGCAGTCCCCAGGGCGGCCTCCCCTACGAGCAGTACTTC.

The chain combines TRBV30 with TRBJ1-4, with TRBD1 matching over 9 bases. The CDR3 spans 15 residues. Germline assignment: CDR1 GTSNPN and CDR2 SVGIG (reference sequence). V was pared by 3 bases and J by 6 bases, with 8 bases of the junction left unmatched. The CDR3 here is CAWSPRGTGYEKLFF. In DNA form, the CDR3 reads TGTGCCTGGAGCCCCCGCGGGACAGGGTATGAAAAACTGTTTTTT. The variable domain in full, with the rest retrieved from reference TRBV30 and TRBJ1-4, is SQTIHQWPATLVQPVGSPLSLECTVEGTSNPNLYWYRQAAGRGLQLLFYSVGIGQISSEVPQNLSASRPQDRQFILSSKKLLLSDSGFYLCAWSPRGTGYEKLFFGSGTQLSVL.

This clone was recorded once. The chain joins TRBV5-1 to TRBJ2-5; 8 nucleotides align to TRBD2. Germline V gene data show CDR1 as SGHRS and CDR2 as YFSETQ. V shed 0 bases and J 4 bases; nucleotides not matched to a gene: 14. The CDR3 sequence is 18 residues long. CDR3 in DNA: TGCGCCAGCAGCTTGGGGACGGGAGGGCTGGGATTTGGAGAGACCCAGTACTTC. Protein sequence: CASSLGTGGLGFGETQYF.

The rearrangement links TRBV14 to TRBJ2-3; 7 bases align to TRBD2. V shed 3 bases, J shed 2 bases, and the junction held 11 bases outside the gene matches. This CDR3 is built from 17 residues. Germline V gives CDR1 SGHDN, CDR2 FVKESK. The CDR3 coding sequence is TGTGCCAGCAGCCACGCCCGGGACTACCGATACACAGATACGCAGTATTTT. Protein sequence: CASSHARDYRYTDTQYF.